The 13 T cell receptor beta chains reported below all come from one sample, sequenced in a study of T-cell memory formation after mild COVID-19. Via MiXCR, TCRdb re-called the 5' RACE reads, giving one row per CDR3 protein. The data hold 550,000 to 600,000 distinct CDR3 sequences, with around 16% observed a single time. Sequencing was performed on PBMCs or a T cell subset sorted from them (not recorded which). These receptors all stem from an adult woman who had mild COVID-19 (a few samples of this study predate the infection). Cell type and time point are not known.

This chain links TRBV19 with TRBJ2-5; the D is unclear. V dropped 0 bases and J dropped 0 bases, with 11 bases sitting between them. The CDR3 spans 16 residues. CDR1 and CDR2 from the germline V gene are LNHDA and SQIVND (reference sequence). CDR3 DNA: TGTGCCAGTAGTATAGACGCGTCGCTAAACCAAGAGACCCAGTACTTC. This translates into CASSIDASLNQETQYF.

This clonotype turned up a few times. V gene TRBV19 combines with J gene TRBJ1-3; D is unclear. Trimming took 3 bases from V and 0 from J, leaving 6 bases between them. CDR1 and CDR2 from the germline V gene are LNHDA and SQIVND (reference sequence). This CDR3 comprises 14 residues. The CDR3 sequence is CASSITGSGNTIYF. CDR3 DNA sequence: TGTGCCAGTAGTATCACGGGCTCTGGAAACACCATATATTTT. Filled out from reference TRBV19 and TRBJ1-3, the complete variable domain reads DGGITQSPKYLFRKEGQNVTLSCEQNLNHDAMYWYRQDPGQGLRLIYYSQIVNDFQKGDIAEGYSVSREKKESFPLTVTSAQKNPTAFYLCASSITGSGNTIYFGEGSWLTVV.

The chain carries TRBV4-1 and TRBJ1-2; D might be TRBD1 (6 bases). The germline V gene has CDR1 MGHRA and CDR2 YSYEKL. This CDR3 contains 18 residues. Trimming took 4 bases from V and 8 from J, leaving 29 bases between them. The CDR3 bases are TGCGCCAGCAGCCCCCCAGGGAAACGTCCGTCAGGGGCGTCGGGCTACACCTTC. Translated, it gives CASSPPGKRPSGASGYTF.

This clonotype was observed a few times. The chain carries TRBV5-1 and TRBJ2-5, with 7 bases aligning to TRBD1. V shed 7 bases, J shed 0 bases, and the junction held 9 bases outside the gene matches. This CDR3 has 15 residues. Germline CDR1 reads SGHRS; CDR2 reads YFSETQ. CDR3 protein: CASRPGGMYQETQYF. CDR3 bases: TGCGCCAGCCGTCCAGGGGGAATGTACCAAGAGACCCAGTACTTC.

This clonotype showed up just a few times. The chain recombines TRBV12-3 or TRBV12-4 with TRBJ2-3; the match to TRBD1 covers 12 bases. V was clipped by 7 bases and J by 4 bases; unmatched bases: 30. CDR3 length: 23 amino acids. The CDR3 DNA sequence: TGTGCCAGCAACTCTTGGGGGACAGGGGGCTTCGAGCAGGTCCTAGGTGGGCCAGATACGCAGTATTTT. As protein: CASNSWGTGGFEQVLGGPDTQYF.

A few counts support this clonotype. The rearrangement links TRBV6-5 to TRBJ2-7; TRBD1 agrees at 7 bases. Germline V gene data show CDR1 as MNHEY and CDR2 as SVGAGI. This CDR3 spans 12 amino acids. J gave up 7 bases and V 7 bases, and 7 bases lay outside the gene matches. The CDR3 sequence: CASNSGQSEQYF. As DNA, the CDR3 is TGTGCCAGCAACTCGGGACAGTCTGAGCAGTACTTC.

In DNA form, the CDR3 reads TGTGCCAGCAGCTTAAGTTTTTCGACAGGGATAAAGGGGGAGCTGTTTTTT. Protein: CASSLSFSTGIKGELFF. J is TRBJ2-2 and V is TRBV7-8; 7 bases are shared with TRBD1. The CDR3 has 17 amino acids. Unmatched junction bases numbered 14, after V lost 2 bases and J lost 8 bases. The germline V gene has CDR1 SGHVS and CDR2 FQNEAQ.

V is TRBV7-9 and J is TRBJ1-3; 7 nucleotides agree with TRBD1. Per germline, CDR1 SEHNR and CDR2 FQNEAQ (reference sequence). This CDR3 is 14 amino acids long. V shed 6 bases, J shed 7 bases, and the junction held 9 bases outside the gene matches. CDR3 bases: TGTGCCAGCAGTCCGAGACAGGGTGGTAACACCATATATTTT. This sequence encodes CASSPRQGGNTIYF.

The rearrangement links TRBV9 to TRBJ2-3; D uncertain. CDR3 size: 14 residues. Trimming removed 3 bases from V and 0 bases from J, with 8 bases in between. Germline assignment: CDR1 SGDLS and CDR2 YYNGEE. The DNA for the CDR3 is TGTGCCAGCAGCGCTAGTGCTAGCACAGATACGCAGTATTTT. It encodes CASSASASTDTQYF. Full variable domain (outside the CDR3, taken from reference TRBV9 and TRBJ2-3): DSGVTQTPKHLITATGQRVTLRCSPRSGDLSVYWYQQSLDQGLQFLIQYYNGEERAKGNILERFSAQQFPDLHSELNLSSLELGDSALYFCASSASASTDTQYFGPGTRLTVL.

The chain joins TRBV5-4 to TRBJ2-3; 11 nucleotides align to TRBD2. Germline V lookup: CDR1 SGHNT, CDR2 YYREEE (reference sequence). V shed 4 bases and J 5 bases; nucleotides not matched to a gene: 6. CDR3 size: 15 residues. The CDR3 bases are TGTGCCAGCAGCATAGCGGGGGGGCCAGGAGATACGCAGTATTTT. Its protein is CASSIAGGPGDTQYF.

The CDR3 reads CASLMSGIRNTDTQYF. CDR3 nucleotides: TGTGCCAGTTTGATGAGCGGGATACGTAACACAGATACGCAGTATTTT. This chain uses TRBV7-9 with TRBJ2-3, with TRBD2 matching over 7 bases. CDR3 length: 16 amino acids. J lost 2 bases, V lost 9 bases, and 14 bases had no gene match. CDR1 SEHNR and CDR2 FQNEAQ come from the germline V gene (reference sequence).

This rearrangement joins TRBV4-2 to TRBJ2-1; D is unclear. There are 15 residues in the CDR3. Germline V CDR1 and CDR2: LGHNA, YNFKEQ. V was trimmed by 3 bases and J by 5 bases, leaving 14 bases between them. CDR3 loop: CASSHNKVLHNEQFF. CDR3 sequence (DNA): TGTGCCAGCAGCCACAACAAGGTCCTCCACAATGAGCAGTTCTTC.

CDR3 amino acids: CASSGGGPGETQYF. The CDR3 bases are TGTGCCAGCAGCGGTGGAGGGCCGGGAGAGACCCAGTACTTC. This chain uses TRBV9 with TRBJ2-5; perhaps TRBD2 as D (6 bases). CDR3 length: 14 amino acids. CDR1 and CDR2 (germline): SGDLS, YYNGEE. The ends were cut back, 3 bases at V and 4 bases at J, with 13 bases in the middle.